Listed below are T cell receptor beta chains from one sample, sequenced in a study of T cell responses to AZD1222 COVID-19 vaccine. The data were produced by immunoSEQ multiplex PCR, yet TCRdb's version contains in-frame clones alone and is incomplete. This sample has 110,000 to 150,000 clones; over 90% occur once, and the top ten carry under 6.5%. Sample: peripheral blood, taken on day 0 of AZD1222 vaccination. The source of these receptors is an adult in good health. CDR3s include the opening cysteine and the closing phenylalanine or tryptophan. D genes are given only for firm matches. Only some rows state a clone size, as once, few, many or a class for expanded clones.

d_gene	v_gene	abundance	j_gene	CDR3aa	CDR3nt
-	TRBV5-4	once	TRBJ1-2	CASSPGGTVAYGYTF	TGTGCCAGCAGCCCGGGTGGGACGGTCGCCTATGGCTACACCTTC
-	TRBV9	once	TRBJ1-2	CASSSTDRSNNYGYTF	TGTGCCAGCAGCTCAACTGACAGGTCGAACAACTATGGCTACACCTTC
TRBD1	TRBV10-1	-	TRBJ2-3	CASGTGTDTQYF	TGCGCCAGCGGGACAGGGACAGATACGCAGTATTTT
-	TRBV27	-	TRBJ1-2	CASSNANYGYTF	TGTGCCAGCAGTAATGCTAACTATGGCTACACCTTC
TRBD2	TRBV5-1	-	TRBJ2-7	CASSYETSPPGEQYF	TGCGCCAGCAGCTATGAGACTAGCCCGCCGGGGGAGCAGTACTTC
-	TRBV29-1	-	TRBJ2-7	CSVEDLEGSSYEQYF	TGCAGCGTTGAAGATCTGGAGGGGAGCTCCTACGAGCAGTACTTC
-	TRBV11-2	-	TRBJ1-1	CASSFGLNTEAFF	TGTGCCAGCAGCTTCGGTTTGAACACTGAAGCTTTCTTT
-	TRBV19	-	TRBJ2-7	CASSIRGLLSYEQYF	TGTGCCAGTAGTATCCGCGGCCTACTCTCCTACGAGCAGTACTTC
-	TRBV11-1	few	TRBJ1-4	CASSFGVRINEKLFF	TGTGCCAGCAGCTTTGGGGTACGGATTAATGAAAAACTGTTTTTT
TRBD2	TRBV9	-	TRBJ2-3	CASSVGLAGAGGTQYF	TGTGCCAGCAGCGTAGGCCTAGCGGGGGCTGGAGGTACGCAGTATTTT
-	TRBV5-1	-	TRBJ1-4	CASSLARGTNEKLFF	TGCGCCAGCAGCTTGGCCAGGGGCACTAATGAAAAACTGTTTTTT
TRBD2	TRBV10-3	-	TRBJ2-7	CAISPSGNSYEQYF	TGTGCCATCAGTCCTAGCGGGAACTCCTACGAGCAGTACTTC
TRBD1	TRBV4-1	once	TRBJ2-1	CASSQDGQGWNEQFF	TGCGCCAGCAGCCAAGATGGACAGGGGTGGAATGAGCAGTTCTTC
-	TRBV29-1	-	TRBJ1-2	CSVEGGDSPYGYTF	TGCAGCGTTGAAGGTGGGGATAGCCCCTATGGCTACACCTTC
-	TRBV6-1	-	TRBJ2-2	CASSEVGEAGELFF	TGTGCCAGCAGTGAAGTGGGTGAGGCCGGGGAGCTGTTTTTT
-	TRBV28	-	TRBJ1-2	CASSFGQNSYGYTF	TGTGCCAGCAGTTTCGGACAGAATAGCTATGGCTACACCTTC